The 9 T cell receptor beta chains reported below all come from one sample, sequenced in a study of blood T cell repertoires in COVID-19. The data were produced by immunoSEQ multiplex PCR, yet TCRdb's version contains in-frame clones alone and is incomplete. The data show about 210,000 clones, with around 81% seen just once and around 9.3% held by the top ten. The sample consisted of PBMCs or T cells enriched from blood (not recorded which). The receptor source for this set is a woman between 45 and 65 years old with acute COVID-19.

CDR3 amino acids: CASSHQTGGGYGYTF. The CDR3 coding sequence is TGTGCCAGCAGCCACCAGACAGGGGGCGGCTATGGCTACACCTTC. The chain uses TRBV5-4 and TRBJ1-2; TRBD1 matches at 10 bases. The V gene end was trimmed by 4 bases and the J gene end by 4 bases; junction bases not matched to a gene: 7. The germline V gene encodes CDR1 SGHNT and CDR2 YYREEE (reference sequence). The CDR3 sequence is 15 residues long.

This chain links TRBV19 with TRBJ2-3; TRBD1 matches 8 bases. This CDR3 is built from 14 residues. The V and J ends lost 7 bases and 1 base, in that order; junction bases with no gene match: 4. Germline CDR1 is LNHDA and CDR2 is SQIVND (reference sequence). In DNA, the CDR3 is TGTGCCAGTACCCAGGGACAGGGCACAGATACGCAGTATTTT. It specifies CASTQGQGTDTQYF.

The count of this clone is one. The chain recombines TRBV5-1 with TRBJ2-5; 9 nucleotides agree with TRBD1. After removal of 4 bases from V and 6 bases from J, the junction contained 16 bases not matched to a gene. The CDR3 has 17 residues. Per germline, CDR1 SGHRS and CDR2 YFSETQ. The CDR3 loop is CASSAASGTGFAQTQYF. In DNA, the CDR3 is TGCGCCAGCAGCGCTGCCTCCGGGACAGGGTTTGCGCAGACCCAGTACTTC.

The rearrangement joins TRBV11-2 to TRBJ2-2, with 8 nucleotides matching TRBD1. The CDR3 has 15 residues. V dropped 4 bases and J dropped 6; count of bases not matched to a gene: 7. Germline CDR1 reads SGHAT; CDR2 reads FQNNGV. CDR3 protein: CASSSRQGMAGELFF. The CDR3, as DNA: TGTGCCAGCAGCTCCCGACAGGGGATGGCCGGGGAGCTGTTTTTT.

The CDR3 nucleotides are TGCGCCAGCAGTATGACTAGCGGGAGATTCGGCACCGGGGAGCTGTTTTTT. Translated, it gives CASSMTSGRFGTGELFF. The chain employs TRBV10-2 and TRBJ2-2; 12 bases line up with TRBD2. V shed 5 bases and J 4 bases; nucleotides not matched to a gene: 8. The CDR3 is made up of 17 amino acids. Germline V gives CDR1 WSHSY, CDR2 SAAADI.

The chain has TRBV28 and TRBJ1-2; TRBD1 is a possible D gene (6 bases). V lost 8 bases to trimming and J lost 6 bases, with 16 bases between them. The CDR3 runs to 13 residues. Germline V gene data show CDR1 as MDHEN and CDR2 as SYDVKM. The CDR3 region is CASLTGGGNGYTF. The CDR3 DNA reads as TGTGCCAGCCTCACGGGAGGGGGAAATGGCTACACCTTC.

In its sample, this clone was seen once. V and J are TRBV28 and TRBJ2-7; TRBD1 is a possible D gene (6 bases). Trimming pared 6 bases from V and 6 bases from J, leaving 21 bases between. Germline CDR1 is MDHEN and CDR2 is SYDVKM. This CDR3 has 15 residues. The CDR3 DNA is TGTGCCAGCAGAAAGCTCGGGGACACCTTCGTCGAGCAGTACTTC. This gives the protein CASRKLGDTFVEQYF.

The chain has TRBV7-2 and TRBJ1-5; D might be TRBD1 (6 bases). Trimming stripped 5 bases from V and 4 bases from J, with 9 bases between. This CDR3 contains 13 residues. The germline gives CDR1 SGHTA, CDR2 FQGNSA. Here the CDR3 reads CASSHRENQPQHF. The DNA of the CDR3 is TGTGCCAGCAGCCACAGGGAAAATCAGCCCCAGCATTTT.

The J gene is TRBJ2-7, the V gene TRBV28; 8 bases fit TRBD2. Germline-derived CDR1 and CDR2 are MDHEN and SYDVKM. The junction had 12 bases not matched to a gene; V was cut back by 4 bases and J by 1 base. The CDR3 has 17 residues. The CDR3 DNA follows: TGTGCCAGCAGTTGGGGGCCTAGGACTAGCATATCCTACGAGCAGTACTTC. Protein sequence: CASSWGPRTSISYEQYF.